A selection of T cell receptor beta chains follows, all from one sample in a study of T cell clones after liver transplantation. The protocol was immunoSEQ multiplex PCR, while the TCRdb copy is restricted to in-frame clones and leaves out a portion. The sample holds roughly 120,000 clones, over 75% seen once. Here the sequenced sample was CD4+ T cells from blood, taken 12 months after liver transplant. The receptors were gathered from a human patient who received a liver transplant. Some T cells may trace back to the graft donor. Each CDR3 is given with its conserved first and last residue. A D gene is named only where the DNA matches it firmly.

CDR3 length	D gene	V gene	J gene	CDR3 protein	CDR3 DNA
15	TRBD1	TRBV27	TRBJ2-2	CASSHYRGQTGELFF	TGTGCCAGCAGTCATTACAGGGGTCAGACCGGGGAGCTGTTTTTT
16	TRBD2	TRBV9	TRBJ2-3	CASSPHSREPTDTQYF	TGTGCCAGCAGCCCTCACTCGCGGGAGCCCACAGATACGCAGTATTTT
12	NA	TRBV13	TRBJ1-4	CASSSYPEKLFF	TGTGCCAGCAGCTCCTATCCTGAAAAACTGTTTTTT
14	NA	TRBV7-9	TRBJ1-5	CASSLGGDNQPQHF	TGTGCCAGCAGCTTAGGCGGGGACAATCAGCCCCAGCATTTT
15	NA	TRBV27	TRBJ2-1	CASSFLGVDHNEQFF	TGTGCCAGCAGTTTCTTAGGCGTCGACCACAATGAGCAGTTCTTC
13	TRBD1	TRBV2	TRBJ2-5	CASSVGQGETQYF	TGTGCCAGCAGTGTTGGACAGGGAGAGACCCAGTACTTC
16	NA	TRBV18	TRBJ2-7	CASSQLPRGGAYEQYF	TGTGCCAGCTCTCAATTACCTCGCGGCGGAGCCTACGAGCAGTACTTC
15	NA	TRBV6-5	TRBJ1-1	CASSYTGPKNTEAFF	TGTGCCAGCAGTTACACGGGACCGAAGAACACTGAAGCTTTCTTT
17	NA	TRBV25-1	TRBJ2-2	CASSGTALAVVPGELFF	TGTGCCAGCAGTGGGACGGCCCTGGCTGTGGTTCCCGGGGAGCTGTTTTTT
11	NA	TRBV5-8	TRBJ2-3	CASTVTDTQYF	TGTGCCAGCACCGTGACAGATACGCAGTATTTT
14	NA	TRBV2	TRBJ1-1	CASSLQESETEAFF	TGTGCCAGCAGCCTACAGGAGTCCGAAACTGAAGCTTTCTTT